This TCR beta chain originates from a study of T-cell reconstitution after alpha-beta-depleted transplantation in children. This clonotype was observed many times. Its antigen is currently unknown. Germline lookup yields CDR1 DFQATT and CDR2 SNEGSKA (reference sequence). This CDR3 contains 13 residues. Trimming removed 1 base from V and 6 bases from J, with 10 bases in between. Study observations and caveats: When one year had passed after transplant, most T-cell counts and diversity came from newly produced T cells.

Library preparation (for TCRbeta) was performed with unique molecular identifiers. MiXCR, run by TCRdb on the PCR reads, gives a single entry per CDR3 protein. The sample carries 200,000 to 250,000 distinct CDR3 sequences, roughly a tenth recorded once. This rearrangement joins TRBV20-1 to TRBJ2-1; D unclear. This clonotype originated in a child younger than two with acute myeloid leukemia, due to receive a stem cell transplant. The sample was PBMCs, taken before TCRalphabeta/CD19-depleted stem cell transplant. CDR3 amino acids: CSARGLDVNEQFF. DNA for the CDR3: TGCAGTGCTAGAGGCCTCGATGTCAATGAGCAGTTCTTC.